Each of the 26 T cell receptor beta chains below was sequenced from the same sample in a study of metastatic and nonmetastatic thyroid tumors. All patients were untreated before thyroid surgery. TCRdb re-called the PCR reads with MiXCR. The sample has under 8,500 clones, around a third seen once. Material for sequencing was tumor tissue. The receptors were gathered from a female donor with papillary thyroid cancer or a benign thyroid nodule (not recorded which). Some clones in this sample may be carry-over from other donors' samples.

In its sample, this clone was seen a few times. The V call is TRBV6-2 or TRBV6-3, the J call TRBJ1-5; a weak D match, TRBD1 (6 bases). Germline V gene lookup returns CDR1 MNHEY and CDR2 SVGEGT. This CDR3 region has 17 residues. Trimming stripped 0 bases from V and 0 bases from J, with 12 bases between. For the CDR3, the DNA is TGTGCCAGCAGTTACTCTGCCCAGGGGCATAGCAATCAGCCCCAGCATTTT. As protein: CASSYSAQGHSNQPQHF.

This clone was found a few times. This chain uses TRBV6-1 with TRBJ2-7, with 10 bases fitting TRBD2. The ends lost 0 bases at V and 5 bases at J; junction bases unmatched: 10. The CDR3 runs to 17 residues. In germline, CDR1 is MNHNS, CDR2 SASEGT. In DNA form, the CDR3 reads TGTGCCAGCAGTGAAGCGGCGGCTAGCGGGAGTTTCAACGAGCAGTACTTC. It yields the protein CASSEAAASGSFNEQYF.

In this sample, this clone turned up many times. J is TRBJ2-1 and V is TRBV6-6, with TRBD1 as a possible D gene (5 bases). Per germline, CDR1 MNHNY and CDR2 SVGAGI (reference sequence). The CDR3 runs 18 residues. V shed 1 base and J shed 0 bases, with 16 bases lying between them. The DNA of the CDR3 is TGTGCCAGCAGTTACTTTGGGTGGGGCCGCCGCTCCTACAATGAGCAGTTCTTC. It codes for CASSYFGWGRRSYNEQFF.

This clone was recorded at least ten times. The chain uses TRBV6-6 and TRBJ1-5; D gene unclear. The CDR3 sequence is 20 residues long. V was pared by 2 bases and J by 8 bases, with 31 bases between. From germline, CDR1 is MNHNY and CDR2 SVGAGI (reference sequence). In nucleotides, the CDR3 is TGTGCCAGCAGTTACCGAACAGCCACCGCGGGCGTAGGGATTGTAGAGCCCCAGCATTTT. Its protein product is CASSYRTATAGVGIVEPQHF.

This clone was counted only a few times. The chain links TRBV7-9 to TRBJ2-1; tentatively, D is TRBD1 (5 bases). The V and J ends lost 1 base and 8 bases respectively, with 6 bases between them. This CDR3 is built from 12 residues. Looked up from germline, CDR1 is SEHNR and CDR2 is FQNEAQ (reference sequence). In DNA form, the CDR3 reads TGTGCCAGCAGCTTAGGGGGCTATGAGCAGTTCTTC. Translating it yields CASSLGGYEQFF. The full variable domain, rest sourced from reference TRBV7-9 and TRBJ2-1, is DTGVSQNPRHKITKRGQNVTFRCDPISEHNRLYWYRQTLGQGPEFLTYFQNEAQLEKSRLLSDRFSAERPKGSFSTLEIQRTEQGDSAMYLCASSLGGYEQFFGPGTRLTVL.

This clone was seen many times. The V call is TRBV20-1, the J call TRBJ2-1; 8 bases fit TRBD1. Trimming cost V 6 bases and J 7 bases; bases outside gene matches: 14. Germline V gene sequence: CDR1 DFQATT, CDR2 SNEGSKA (reference sequence). The CDR3 loop spans 15 amino acids. Here the CDR3 DNA reads TGCAGTGCCTCGTTAGAGGCAGGGGGCTGGAATGAGCAGTTCTTC. Translating it yields CSASLEAGGWNEQFF.

This chain links TRBV5-6 with TRBJ1-1, with TRBD1 matching over 8 bases. Per the germline V gene, CDR1 is SGHDT and CDR2 is YYEEEE. The J segment lost 6 bases and the V segment lost 0 bases, leaving 4 bases of the junction unmatched. CDR3 length equals 14 residues. DNA for the CDR3: TGTGCCAGCAGCTTGGCAGGGGGCGCGGCTGAAGCTTTCTTT. Its protein product is CASSLAGGAAEAFF.

This clone was observed at least ten times. A much larger clone differs from this one at a single base, so this may be a read error. V usage is TRBV20-1 and J usage is TRBJ2-7, with TRBD2 matching 11 bases. The germline V gene encodes CDR1 DFQATT and CDR2 SNEGSKA (reference sequence). The CDR3 has 14 residues. CDR3 DNA: TGCAGTGCTAGCCTAGCGGGAGGCTCCTACGAGCGGTACTTC. Protein: CSASLAGGSYERYF.

This clone is medium-sized (0.01 to 0.1%) by share. The rearrangement joins TRBV6-4 to TRBJ2-1, with D unclear. Germline CDR1 reads MRHNA; CDR2 reads SNTAGT. Deletions cut 4 bases from V and 0 bases from J, with 10 bases between. CDR3 length equals 15 residues. The CDR3 is CASSVDPSSYNEQFF. The CDR3 DNA reads TGTGCCAGCAGTGTGGACCCTAGCTCCTACAATGAGCAGTTCTTC.

This clone rates as medium-sized (0.01 to 0.1%). This rearrangement joins TRBV3-1 to TRBJ2-7, with unresolved D. This CDR3 is built from 14 residues. Germline CDR1 is LGHDT and CDR2 is YNNKEL (reference sequence). The germline V and J ends were trimmed by 0 bases and 6 bases, with 12 bases remaining between them. The CDR3: CASSQDRGEGEQYF. In DNA form, the CDR3 reads TGTGCCAGCAGCCAAGATCGCGGCGAAGGCGAGCAGTACTTC.

This clone was detected a few times. The chain employs TRBV6-2 or TRBV6-3 and TRBJ2-7, with 7 bases aligning to TRBD2. Germline assignment: CDR1 MNHEY and CDR2 SVGEGT. V lost 6 bases and J lost 2; bases outside the gene matches: 10. The CDR3 is made up of 15 amino acids. The DNA of the CDR3 is TGTGCCAGCAGCAACGGGGACTATCGCCCCTACGAGCAGTACTTC. Its translation is CASSNGDYRPYEQYF.

Concerning this clone: With a much larger clone just one base away, this may be a read error. Other DNA sequences in this specimen translate into the identical CDR3. The rearrangement joins TRBV20-1 to TRBJ2-4; 7 positions agree with TRBD1. The trim removed 1 base at V and 3 bases at J, leaving 12 bases unmatched. The germline CDR1 and CDR2 sequences are DFQATT and SNEGSKA (reference sequence). The CDR3 has 17 amino acids. The CDR3 bases are TGCAGTGCTAGAGGTGGTGGTACAGGGGCAGGCAAAAACATTCAGTACTTC. It translates to CSARGGGTGAGKNIQYF.

This clone showed up many times. The genes are TRBV9 and TRBJ2-5; TRBD1 matches at 11 bases. This CDR3 has 16 amino acids. Trimming at V came to 4 bases and at J to 4 bases, leaving 9 bases not matched to a gene. Germline CDR1 reads SGDLS; CDR2 reads YYNGEE. Written as DNA, the CDR3 is TGTGCCAGCAGCCAAATCGGACAGGGGGCAGGAGAGACCCAGTACTTC. It yields the protein CASSQIGQGAGETQYF.

This clone is labeled as medium-sized. J is TRBJ1-3 and V is TRBV6-1, with a possible D match to TRBD1 (5 bases). CDR3 size: 14 residues. Trimming shortened V by 7 bases and J by 4 bases, and 14 bases separated the two germline ends. Germline CDR1 reads MNHNS; CDR2 reads SASEGT. The CDR3 region is CASILQVAGNTIYF. The CDR3 DNA reads TGTGCCAGCATCCTACAGGTAGCAGGAAACACCATATATTTT.

This clone was counted ten times or more. V is TRBV5-4 and J is TRBJ2-1; 7 bases fit TRBD1. V was pared by 5 bases and J by 3 bases, with 8 bases of the junction left unmatched. Per the germline V gene, CDR1 is SGHNT and CDR2 is YYREEE (reference sequence). The CDR3 extends over 15 amino acids. The CDR3, as DNA: TGTGCCAGCAGTTTGACAGGGAATATCTACAATGAGCAGTTCTTC. It encodes CASSLTGNIYNEQFF. Supplemented by reference TRBV5-4 and TRBJ2-1, the full variable domain reads ETGVTQSPTHLIKTRGQQVTLRCSSQSGHNTVSWYQQALGQGPQFIFQYYREEENGRGNFPPRFSGLQFPNYSSELNVNALELDDSALYLCASSLTGNIYNEQFFGPGTRLTVL.

CDR3 protein: CASSLVTPSYEQYF. CDR3 DNA: TGTGCCAGCAGCTTGGTGACTCCCTCCTACGAGCAGTACTTC. V usage is TRBV5-5 and J usage is TRBJ2-7; no clear D. This CDR3 has 14 amino acids. V shed 0 bases and J shed 0 bases, with 7 bases lying between them. Germline V lookup: CDR1 SGHKS, CDR2 YYEKEE (reference sequence).

In the case of this clone: This same CDR3 is encoded by further DNA sequences in the sample. This rearrangement joins TRBV20-1 to TRBJ2-7; 7 bases agree with TRBD2. The germline CDR1 and CDR2 sequences are DFQATT and SNEGSKA (reference sequence). V shed 1 base and J 9 bases; nucleotides not matched to a gene: 12. The length of the CDR3 is 14 residues. The CDR3 bases are TGCAGTGCTAGAGCTAGCGGTGGGGTGGGAGGGCAGTACTTC. It yields the protein CSARASGGVGGQYF.

The chain employs TRBV18 and TRBJ1-4; a possible D gene is TRBD1 (5 bases). V gave up 2 bases and J gave up 2 bases, with 12 bases separating them. The CDR3 covers 16 residues. Germline V gene lookup returns CDR1 KGHSH and CDR2 LQKENI. Here the CDR3 reads CASSPGYRRTNEKLFF. As DNA, the CDR3 is TGTGCCAGCTCACCAGGATACAGGCGGACTAATGAAAAACTGTTTTTT.

This clone was observed a few times. The J gene is TRBJ1-1, the V gene TRBV2; D gene unclear. Germline V gives CDR1 SNHLY, CDR2 FYNNEI. V gave up 3 bases and J gave up 3 bases, with 8 bases separating them. CDR3 length: 13 amino acids. The CDR3 DNA follows: TGTGCCAGCAGTGACTCGGGATACACTGAAGCTTTCTTT. The encoded protein is CASSDSGYTEAFF.

This rearrangement joins TRBV9 to TRBJ2-1, with 8 bases matching TRBD2. Trimming removed 4 bases from V and 5 bases from J; junction bases left unmatched: 11. CDR1 is SGDLS and CDR2 is YYNGEE in the germline V gene. This CDR3 comprises 16 residues. Here the CDR3 reads CASSSRTSRTNNEQFF. CDR3 in DNA: TGTGCCAGCAGCTCCAGGACTAGCAGAACTAACAATGAGCAGTTCTTC. The variable domain in full, completed from reference TRBV9 and TRBJ2-1, reads DSGVTQTPKHLITATGQRVTLRCSPRSGDLSVYWYQQSLDQGLQFLIQYYNGEERAKGNILERFSAQQFPDLHSELNLSSLELGDSALYFCASSSRTSRTNNEQFFGPGTRLTVL.

This sequence joins TRBV20-1 and TRBJ2-5, with 7 bases identical to TRBD1. The germline V gene encodes CDR1 DFQATT and CDR2 SNEGSKA (reference sequence). With V trimmed by 0 bases and J by 7 bases, 17 bases remained unmatched. This CDR3 region has 17 residues. CDR3 nucleotides: TGCAGTGCTAGAGATGTGGAGACAGGGTCCGGTACTGGGACCCAGTACTTC. This translates into CSARDVETGSGTGTQYF.

Ten or more counts support this clone. CDR3 sequence reads: CASSNRPSNTGELFF. DNA for the CDR3: TGTGCCAGCAGCAATAGGCCCTCGAACACCGGGGAGCTGTTTTTT. The V call is TRBV9, the J call TRBJ2-2; no clear D gene. Germline lookup yields CDR1 SGDLS and CDR2 YYNGEE. Trimming removed 4 bases from V and 0 bases from J, with 10 bases in between. The CDR3 has 15 amino acids.

CDR3: CASSPPTSGAPKNIQYF. CDR3 in DNA: TGTGCCAGCAGCCCCCCGACTAGCGGAGCACCCAAAAACATTCAGTACTTC. This chain uses TRBV13 with TRBJ2-4, with 9 bases matching TRBD2. The ends lost 5 bases at V and 2 bases at J; junction bases unmatched: 10. This CDR3 has 17 residues. The germline CDR1 and CDR2 sequences are PRHDT and FYEKMQ (reference sequence).

By sample fraction, this clone is medium-sized (0.01 to 0.1%). The rearrangement joins TRBV19 to TRBJ1-1, with D tentatively TRBD1 (5 bases). The CDR3 sequence is 12 residues long. CDR1 is LNHDA, CDR2 SQIVND, per germline (reference sequence). Trimming pared 3 bases from V and 6 bases from J, leaving 8 bases between. The CDR3 sequence is CASSILGAEAFF. The CDR3 nucleotides are TGTGCCAGTAGTATCCTAGGGGCTGAAGCTTTCTTT.

This clone counts as medium-sized. This chain connects TRBV20-1 to TRBJ1-2, with D possibly TRBD1 on 5 matching bases. Germline values: CDR1 DFQATT, CDR2 SNEGSKA (reference sequence). The CDR3 covers 11 residues. The CDR3 spells CTGDPHYGYTF. The CDR3 bases are TGCACCGGGGACCCTCACTATGGCTACACCTTC.

Details on this clone: In this CDR3 the conserved last residue, phenylalanine or tryptophan, is missing, so a read error is likely. The DNA is left out, because the CDR3 cannot be placed on it with certainty; the CDR3 is given as TCRdb lists it. The CDR3 loop is CASSFQKGEGHPEQCV. The J gene is TRBJ2-1, the V gene TRBV27; the table's D call TRBD2 went unverified against the DNA. The CDR3 spans 16 amino acids, including both terminal residues. The V gene's germline CDR1 is MNHEY and CDR2 SMNVEV (reference sequence).